This T cell receptor beta chain was sequenced for a study of T cell responses to AZD1222 COVID-19 vaccine. This clone was counted only a few times. Sequenced by immunoSEQ multiplex PCR; TCRdb stores in-frame clones only, minus some. The table lists about 200,000 clones, 90% to 95% of them singletons. The sample was peripheral blood, taken 28 days after the second AZD1222 dose. This TCR was recovered from an adult who received the AZD1222 COVID-19 vaccine.

The CDR3 region has the DNA TGTGCCAGCAGTTTAGTGGGGGTTGGGGCCACTGAAGCTTTCTTT. This gives the protein CASSLVGVGATEAFF. The chain carries TRBV28 and TRBJ1-1, with D tentatively TRBD1 (5 bases). The V gene's germline CDR1 is MDHEN and CDR2 SYDVKM. V was clipped by 2 bases and J by 4 bases, with 14 bases between them. This CDR3 has 15 amino acids.